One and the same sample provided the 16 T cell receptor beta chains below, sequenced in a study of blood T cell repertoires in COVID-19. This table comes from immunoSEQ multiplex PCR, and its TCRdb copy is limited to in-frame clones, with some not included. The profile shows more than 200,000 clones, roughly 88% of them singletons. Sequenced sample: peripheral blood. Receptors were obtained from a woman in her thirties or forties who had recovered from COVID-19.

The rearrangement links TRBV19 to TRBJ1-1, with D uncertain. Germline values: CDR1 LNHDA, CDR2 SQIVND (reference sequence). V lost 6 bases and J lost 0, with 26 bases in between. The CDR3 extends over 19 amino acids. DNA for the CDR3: TGTGCCAGTAGCCCTTACTCGTTGACTGAAACCAACATGAACACTGAAGCTTTCTTT. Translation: CASSPYSLTETNMNTEAFF.

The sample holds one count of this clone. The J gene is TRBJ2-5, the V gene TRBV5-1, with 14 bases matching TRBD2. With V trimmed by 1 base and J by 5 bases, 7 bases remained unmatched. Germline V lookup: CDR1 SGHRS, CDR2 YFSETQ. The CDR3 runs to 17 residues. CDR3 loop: CASSLKTSGGAEETQYF. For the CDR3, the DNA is TGCGCCAGCAGCTTGAAGACTAGCGGGGGGGCAGAGGAGACCCAGTACTTC.

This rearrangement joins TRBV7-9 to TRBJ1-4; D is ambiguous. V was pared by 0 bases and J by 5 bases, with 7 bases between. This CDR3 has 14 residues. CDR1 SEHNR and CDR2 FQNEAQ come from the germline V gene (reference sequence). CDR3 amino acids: CASSLAGGNEKLFF. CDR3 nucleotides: TGTGCCAGCAGCTTAGCGGGCGGGAATGAAAAACTGTTTTTT.

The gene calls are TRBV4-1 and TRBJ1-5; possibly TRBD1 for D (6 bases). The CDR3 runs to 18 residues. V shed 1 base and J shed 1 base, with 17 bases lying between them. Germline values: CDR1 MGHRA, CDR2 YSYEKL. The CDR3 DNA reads TGCGCCAGCAGCCAAGGGACTCAGGGGCCGCGAAGCAATCAGCCCCAGCATTTT. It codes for CASSQGTQGPRSNQPQHF.

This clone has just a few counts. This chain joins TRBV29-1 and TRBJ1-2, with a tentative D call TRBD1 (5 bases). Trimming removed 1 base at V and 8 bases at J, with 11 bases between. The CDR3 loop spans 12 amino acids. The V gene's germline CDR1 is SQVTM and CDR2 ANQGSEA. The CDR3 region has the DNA TGCAGCGTTGAAGGTCTCCAGGGCGGCTACACCTTC. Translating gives CSVEGLQGGYTF.

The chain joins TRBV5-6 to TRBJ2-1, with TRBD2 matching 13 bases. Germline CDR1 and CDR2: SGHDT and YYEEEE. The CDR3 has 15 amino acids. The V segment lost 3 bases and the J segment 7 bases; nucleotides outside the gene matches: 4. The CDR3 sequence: CASSSRTSGGNEQFF. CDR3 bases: TGTGCCAGCAGCTCCCGGACTAGCGGGGGTAATGAGCAGTTCTTC.

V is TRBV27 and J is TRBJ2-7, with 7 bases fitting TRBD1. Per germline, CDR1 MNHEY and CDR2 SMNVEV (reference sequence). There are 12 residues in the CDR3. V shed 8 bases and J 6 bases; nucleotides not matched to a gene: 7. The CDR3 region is CASRQGPFEQYF. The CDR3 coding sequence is TGTGCCAGCCGACAGGGCCCATTCGAGCAGTACTTC.

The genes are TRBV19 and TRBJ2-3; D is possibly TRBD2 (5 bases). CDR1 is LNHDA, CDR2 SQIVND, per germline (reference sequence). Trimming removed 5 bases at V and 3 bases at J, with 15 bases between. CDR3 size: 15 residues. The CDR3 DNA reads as TGTGCCAGTAGTGGGCCAGCTGGAGGTACAGATACGCAGTATTTT. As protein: CASSGPAGGTDTQYF.

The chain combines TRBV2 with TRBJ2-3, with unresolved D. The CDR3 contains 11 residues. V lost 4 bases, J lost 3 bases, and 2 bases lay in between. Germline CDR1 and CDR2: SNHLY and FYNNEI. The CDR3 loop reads CASSVTDTQYF. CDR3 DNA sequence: TGTGCCAGCAGTGTAACAGATACGCAGTATTTT. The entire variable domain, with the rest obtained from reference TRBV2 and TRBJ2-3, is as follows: EPEVTQTPSHQVTQMGQEVILRCVPISNHLYFYWYRQILGQKVEFLVSFYNNEISEKSEIFDDQFSVERPDGSNFTLKIRSTKLEDSAMYFCASSVTDTQYFGPGTRLTVL.

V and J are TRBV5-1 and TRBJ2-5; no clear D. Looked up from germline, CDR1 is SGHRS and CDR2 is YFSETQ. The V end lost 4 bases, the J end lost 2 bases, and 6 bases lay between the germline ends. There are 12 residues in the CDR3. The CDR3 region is CASSEQQETQYF. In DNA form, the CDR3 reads TGCGCCAGCAGCGAACAGCAAGAGACCCAGTACTTC.

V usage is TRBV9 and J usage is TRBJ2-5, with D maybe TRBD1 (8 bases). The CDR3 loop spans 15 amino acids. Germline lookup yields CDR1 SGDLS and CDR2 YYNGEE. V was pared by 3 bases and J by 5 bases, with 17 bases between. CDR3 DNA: TGTGCCAGCAGCGCGAACGGACAGGGAGGGGAGACCCAGTACTTC. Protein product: CASSANGQGGETQYF.

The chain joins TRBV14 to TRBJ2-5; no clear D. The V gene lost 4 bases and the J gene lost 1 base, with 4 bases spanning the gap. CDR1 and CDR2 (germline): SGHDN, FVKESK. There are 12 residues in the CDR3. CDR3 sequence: CASSRIQETQYF. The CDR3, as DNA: TGTGCCAGCAGCCGTATCCAAGAGACCCAGTACTTC.

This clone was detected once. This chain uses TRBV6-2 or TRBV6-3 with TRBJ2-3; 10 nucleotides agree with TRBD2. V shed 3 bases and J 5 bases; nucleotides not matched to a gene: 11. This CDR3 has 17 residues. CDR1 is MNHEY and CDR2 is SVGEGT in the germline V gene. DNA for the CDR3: TGTGCCAGCAGTTATCCCAGCGGGGGGGCAAAACAAGATACGCAGTATTTT. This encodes CASSYPSGGAKQDTQYF.

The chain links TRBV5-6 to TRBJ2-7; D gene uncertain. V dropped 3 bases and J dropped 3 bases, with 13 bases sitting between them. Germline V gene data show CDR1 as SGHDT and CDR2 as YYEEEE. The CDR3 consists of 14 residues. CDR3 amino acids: CASSSTVGYYEQYF. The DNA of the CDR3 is TGTGCCAGCAGCTCTACTGTTGGTTACTACGAGCAGTACTTC.

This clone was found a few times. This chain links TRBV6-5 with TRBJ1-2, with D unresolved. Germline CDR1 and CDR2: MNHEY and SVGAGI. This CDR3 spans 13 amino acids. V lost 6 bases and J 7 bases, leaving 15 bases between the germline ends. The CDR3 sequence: CASSVRRVSGYTF. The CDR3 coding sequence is TGTGCCAGCAGCGTAAGGAGGGTATCTGGCTACACCTTC.

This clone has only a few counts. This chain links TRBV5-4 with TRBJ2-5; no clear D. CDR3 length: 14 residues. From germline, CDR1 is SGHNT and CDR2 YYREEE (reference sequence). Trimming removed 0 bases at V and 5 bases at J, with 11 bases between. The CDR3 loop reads CASSLDSSSETQYF. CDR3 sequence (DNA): TGTGCCAGCAGCTTGGATAGCAGTTCGGAGACCCAGTACTTC. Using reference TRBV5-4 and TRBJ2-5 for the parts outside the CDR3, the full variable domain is ETGVTQSPTHLIKTRGQQVTLRCSSQSGHNTVSWYQQALGQGPQFIFQYYREEENGRGNFPPRFSGLQFPNYSSELNVNALELDDSALYLCASSLDSSSETQYFGPGTRLLVL.